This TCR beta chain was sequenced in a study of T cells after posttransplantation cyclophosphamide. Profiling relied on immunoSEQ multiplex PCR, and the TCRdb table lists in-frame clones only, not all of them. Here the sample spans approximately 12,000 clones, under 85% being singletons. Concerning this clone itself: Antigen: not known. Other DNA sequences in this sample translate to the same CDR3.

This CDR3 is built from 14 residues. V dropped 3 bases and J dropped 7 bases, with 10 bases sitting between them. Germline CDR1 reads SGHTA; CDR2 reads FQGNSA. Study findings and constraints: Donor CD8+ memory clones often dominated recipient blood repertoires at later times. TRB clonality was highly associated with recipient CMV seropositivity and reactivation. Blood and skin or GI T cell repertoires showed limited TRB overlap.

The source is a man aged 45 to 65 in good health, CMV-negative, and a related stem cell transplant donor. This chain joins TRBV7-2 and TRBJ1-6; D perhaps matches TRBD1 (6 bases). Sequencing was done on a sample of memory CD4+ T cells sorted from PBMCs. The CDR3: CASSFGQQNSPLHF. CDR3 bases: TGTGCCAGCAGCTTCGGACAGCAAAATTCACCCCTCCACTTT.